This is a list of T cell receptor beta chains from one sample in a study of blood T cell repertoires in COVID-19. Some clones are missing from TCRdb's copy, which holds only in-frame ones; the method was immunoSEQ multiplex PCR. This sample has fewer than 500,000 clones, with 80% to 90% found just once. The source material was peripheral blood. These receptors all stem from a young man with COVID-19, enrolled during active disease. CDR3s include the opening cysteine and the closing phenylalanine or tryptophan. Each record gives: D gene, J gene, V gene, CDR3 length, clone size, CDR3 DNA, CDR3 protein. A D gene is named only where the DNA matches it firmly. Clone size is not always given. Where it is, it says once, few, many or a class for expanded clones.

D gene: TRBD2
J gene: TRBJ2-7
V gene: TRBV13
CDR3 length: 17
clone size: .
CDR3 DNA: TGTGCCAGCAACTCTAGGGAAAGGGGTCTAGCGGGAGGCGAGCAGTACTTC
CDR3 protein: CASNSRERGLAGGEQYF

D gene: TRBD1
J gene: TRBJ1-5
V gene: TRBV19
CDR3 length: 13
clone size: .
CDR3 DNA: TGTGCCAGCGCACAGGGGCAGGTTCAGCCCCAGCATTTT
CDR3 protein: CASAQGQVQPQHF

D gene: TRBD1
J gene: TRBJ2-3
V gene: TRBV29-1
CDR3 length: 14
clone size: once
CDR3 DNA: TGCAGCGTGGTGACGACAGGGATCGCAGATACGCAGTATTTT
CDR3 protein: CSVVTTGIADTQYF

D gene: .
J gene: TRBJ2-3
V gene: TRBV6-6
CDR3 length: 16
clone size: .
CDR3 DNA: TGTGCCAGCAACACCTCCCCGGGAAGGGGCACAGATACGCAGTATTTT
CDR3 protein: CASNTSPGRGTDTQYF

D gene: .
J gene: TRBJ1-5
V gene: TRBV6-5
CDR3 length: 14
clone size: .
CDR3 DNA: TGTGCCAGCAGTTACATCGGGGGGGGCCAGCCCCAGCATTTT
CDR3 protein: CASSYIGGGQPQHF

D gene: TRBD1
J gene: TRBJ2-6
V gene: TRBV15
CDR3 length: 15
clone size: .
CDR3 DNA: TGTGCCACCAGCAGCGACAGGGGACCATACAACGTCCTGACTTTC
CDR3 protein: CATSSDRGPYNVLTF

D gene: TRBD2
J gene: TRBJ2-7
V gene: TRBV6-5
CDR3 length: 14
clone size: .
CDR3 DNA: TGTGCCAGCAAGGGAGGCGGGAGCCCCTACGAGCAGTACTTC
CDR3 protein: CASKGGGSPYEQYF

D gene: .
J gene: TRBJ2-1
V gene: TRBV6-5
CDR3 length: 13
clone size: .
CDR3 DNA: TGTGCCAGCACTACTACCGGGTGGAATGAGCAGTTCTTC
CDR3 protein: CASTTTGWNEQFF

D gene: .
J gene: TRBJ1-2
V gene: TRBV5-1
CDR3 length: 13
clone size: .
CDR3 DNA: TGCGCCAGCAGCTTGGAACAGGGATGGGGCTACACCTTC
CDR3 protein: CASSLEQGWGYTF

D gene: TRBD1
J gene: TRBJ1-5
V gene: TRBV6-5
CDR3 length: 15
clone size: .
CDR3 DNA: TGTGCCAGCAGTTACACGGGACAGCCCAATCAGCCCCAGCATTTT
CDR3 protein: CASSYTGQPNQPQHF

D gene: TRBD1
J gene: TRBJ1-1
V gene: TRBV2
CDR3 length: 14
clone size: .
CDR3 DNA: TGTGCCAGCAACCTACAGGGGGGAAACACTGAAGCTTTCTTT
CDR3 protein: CASNLQGGNTEAFF

D gene: TRBD2
J gene: TRBJ2-5
V gene: TRBV11-3
CDR3 length: 17
clone size: .
CDR3 DNA: TGTGCCAGCAGCTGGAACCTAGTGGGAGGGCCGGAGGAGACCCAGTACTTC
CDR3 protein: CASSWNLVGGPEETQYF

D gene: TRBD2
J gene: TRBJ2-3
V gene: TRBV10-3
CDR3 length: 14
clone size: .
CDR3 DNA: TGTGCCATCAGTGATGGGCTAGCGGGAGCGTCGCAGTATTTT
CDR3 protein: CAISDGLAGASQYF

D gene: TRBD1
J gene: TRBJ2-7
V gene: TRBV15
CDR3 length: 13
clone size: .
CDR3 DNA: TGTGCCACCAGCGGACAGGGCACCTACGAGCAGTACTTC
CDR3 protein: CATSGQGTYEQYF